The entry that follows covers one T cell receptor beta chain sequence. The sample originates from a study of blood T cell repertoires in COVID-19. Looking at the study overall: Samples representing acute and convalescent COVID-19 were sourced from the United States, Italy and Spain. Sources were T cells, B-cell-depleted T cells, or PBMCs; the material itself was cDNA or gDNA.

In the original processing: Estimation of nucleated cell counts was performed using reference gene primer amplification. TCRdb's table, derived via immunoSEQ multiplex PCR, lists solely in-frame clones and lacks some. D and trimming were read from the DNA, whereas the V and J calls and clone size are those reported in that table. The sample has about 260,000 clones, 88% seen once. Material: peripheral blood. The receptor was isolated from a woman aged 70-85 years with COVID-19, enrolled during active disease.

CDR3 residues: CASRLQGADGYTF. For the CDR3, the DNA is TGTGCCAGCAGACTACAGGGGGCAGATGGCTACACCTTC. V usage is TRBV28 and J usage is TRBJ1-2, with 9 positions matching TRBD1. The V gene's germline CDR1 is MDHEN and CDR2 SYDVKM. This CDR3 is 13 amino acids long. The V gene end was trimmed by 6 bases and the J gene end by 6 bases; junction bases not matched to a gene: 5.